In this sample, the clone carrying this T cell receptor (beta chain) turned up a few times. The germline V and J ends were trimmed by 0 bases and 2 bases, with 17 bases remaining between them. This CDR3 comprises 17 residues. Germline CDR1 is LGHNA and CDR2 is YSLEER. This sample stems from a study of Ad26.COV2.S vaccination and SARS-CoV-2 variants. About the study: It was the COV1001 Ad26.COV2.S trial arm that included the donor. By the intramuscular route, Ad26.COV2.S was given once, or twice 56 days apart.

Indicated treatment: around 19 received Ad26.COV2.S at low or high dose, single or two shots; a few received placebo; per-sample allocation not given. After the first vaccine or placebo injection, samples were drawn on day 63. Built on an Ad26 vector, the vaccine expressed Wuhan-strain SARS-CoV-2 spike. Some clones are missing from TCRdb's copy, which holds only in-frame ones; the method was immunoSEQ multiplex PCR. The sample records about 500,000 clones, nearly 90% being singletons. Sequencing was performed on peripheral blood, taken in a trial of Ad26.COV2.S vaccine versus placebo. The receptor's source is a person aged 18-60 years who received the Ad26.COV2.S COVID-19 vaccine or a placebo. The chain couples TRBV4-3 to TRBJ2-7; D gene ambiguous. The CDR3 here is CASSQDLSVSGAYEQYF. The CDR3 DNA is TGCGCCAGCAGCCAAGATTTGTCGGTGTCAGGAGCCTACGAGCAGTACTTC.